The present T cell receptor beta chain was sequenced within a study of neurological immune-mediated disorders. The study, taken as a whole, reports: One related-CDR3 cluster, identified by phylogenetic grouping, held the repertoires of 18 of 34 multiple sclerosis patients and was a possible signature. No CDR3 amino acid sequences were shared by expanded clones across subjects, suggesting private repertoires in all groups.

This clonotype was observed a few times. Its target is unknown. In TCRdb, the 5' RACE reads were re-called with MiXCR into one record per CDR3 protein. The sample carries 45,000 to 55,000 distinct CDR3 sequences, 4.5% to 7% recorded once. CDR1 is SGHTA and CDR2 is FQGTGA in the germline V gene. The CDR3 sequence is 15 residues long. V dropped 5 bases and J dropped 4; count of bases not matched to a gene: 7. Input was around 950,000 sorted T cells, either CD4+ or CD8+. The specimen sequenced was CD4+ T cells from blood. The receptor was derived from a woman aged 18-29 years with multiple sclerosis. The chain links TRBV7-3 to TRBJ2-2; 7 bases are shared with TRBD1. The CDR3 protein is CASSGNRGGTGELFF. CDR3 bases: TGTGCCAGCAGCGGAAACAGGGGCGGCACCGGGGAGCTGTTTTTT.